This T cell receptor (beta chain) was sequenced during a study of blood T cells in healthy people across ages. Notes on the study in general: When set beside aged donors, long-lived donors presented more naive CD4+ cells and higher diversity. The study lacked donor CMV status, which possibly confounded expanded clonotype changes.

V dropped 0 bases and J dropped 5 bases, with 13 bases sitting between them. CDR1 is LNHNV, CDR2 YYDKDF, per germline (reference sequence). The CDR3 loop spans 15 amino acids. Of note for this clonotype: The antigen is not known.

Primed by a sample-barcoded 5' primer and a J-beta primer mix, a second PCR proceeded for 7 to 11 cycles. TCRdb reanalysed the 5' RACE reads using MiXCR and keeps one entry per CDR3 protein. This sample has around 900,000 distinct CDR3 sequences, with about 30% found just once. The chain recombines TRBV15 with TRBJ1-2; possibly TRBD1 for D (5 bases). The receptor was isolated from a woman older than 75 in good health. Sequences were obtained from blood. The CDR3 coding sequence is TGTGCCACCAGCAGAGAGCCCGTTGCAGGGTATGGCTACACCTTC. This gives the protein CATSREPVAGYGYTF.